The next 25 T cell receptor beta chains were all read from a single sample in a study of response to subunit inactivated influenza vaccine (dated by TCRdb to 2017 to 2018). Preparation of the library involved RT-PCR. The reads were generated on an Illumina HiSeq 2500. Using fastp at Q25 and MiXCR, TCRdb reprocessed the public reads and kept productive beta chains. Each CDR3 protein appears once, grouped with its most common genes and DNA. The sample table shows about 620,000 distinct CDR3 sequences, and about 11% are seen once. Together, the top ten hold 8% to 13% of the sample. The same sample was also used in a study of T cells expressing NK-cell markers. The second study's paper adds: TCR beta cDNA libraries were prepared using 5'RACE template switching, which introduced a universal primer site and unique molecular identifiers.

Source: PBMCs from blood, taken on the day of vaccination. Source of these receptors: a man in his fifties or sixties who received an inactivated influenza vaccine. Donor details come from another sample of the same person, matched by shared clones.

This clonotype was counted a few times. The chain recombines TRBV11-2 with TRBJ1-5; the D is unclear. This CDR3 contains 15 residues. Germline values: CDR1 SGHAT, CDR2 FQNNGV. Trimming shortened V by 3 bases and J by 4 bases, and 13 bases separated the two germline ends. CDR3 loop: CASSLSSVGNQPQHF. The CDR3 DNA follows: TGTGCCAGCAGCTTGTCATCTGTGGGAAATCAGCCCCAGCATTTT.

The chain uses TRBV7-9 and TRBJ2-2; TRBD1 might be the D (6 bases). This CDR3 comprises 15 residues. V was trimmed by 5 bases and J by 2 bases, leaving 12 bases between them. The germline gives CDR1 SEHNR, CDR2 FQNEAQ (reference sequence). The CDR3 sequence is CASSLNRDNTGELFF. CDR3 sequence (DNA): TGTGCCAGCAGCCTAAACAGGGATAACACCGGGGAGCTGTTTTTT.

About this clonotype: A read error may explain this, as a much larger clone is one base away. This sequence joins TRBV5-1 and TRBJ1-1; D not certain. Germline CDR1 and CDR2: SGHRS and YFSETQ. The CDR3 length is 15 residues. The CDR3 DNA follows: TGCACCAGCAGTTTTAAGGCCTCAGTAAACACTGAAGCTTTCTTT. Translated: CTSSFKASVNTEAFF.

This clonotype was seen repeatedly, ten times or more. The V call is TRBV20-1, the J call TRBJ2-7, with 8 bases lining up with TRBD1. Germline assignment: CDR1 DFQATT and CDR2 SNEGSKA (reference sequence). The V gene end was trimmed by 3 bases and the J gene end by 2 bases; junction bases not matched to a gene: 6. The CDR3 spans 14 residues. The CDR3 here is CSASQGAQAYEQYF. CDR3 nucleotides: TGCAGTGCTAGCCAGGGGGCGCAGGCCTACGAGCAGTACTTC.

This clonotype occurred many times. The V call is TRBV18, the J call TRBJ1-1; no firm D call. The V and J ends lost 5 bases and 4 bases respectively, with 17 bases between them. The CDR3 contains 15 residues. Germline V CDR1 and CDR2: KGHSH, LQKENI. This CDR3 is CASSSPGPRVTEAFF. CDR3 coding DNA: TGTGCCAGCTCATCTCCGGGTCCTAGGGTCACTGAAGCTTTCTTT. The full variable domain, its missing parts supplied by reference TRBV18 and TRBJ1-1, is NAGVMQNPRHLVRRRGQEARLRCSPMKGHSHVYWYRQLPEEGLKFMVYLQKENIIDESGMPKERFSAEFPKEGPSILRIQQVVRGDSAAYFCASSSPGPRVTEAFFGQGTRLTVV.

This clonotype was seen a handful of times. V gene TRBV6-2 or TRBV6-3 combines with J gene TRBJ1-1; maybe TRBD1 (6 bases). Trimming removed 5 bases from V and 1 base from J, with 17 bases in between. The CDR3 totals 16 residues. CDR1 and CDR2 (germline): MNHEY, SVGEGT. DNA of the CDR3: TGTGCCAGCAGTCTACTTCTGGACAGCCCGAACACTGAAGCTTTCTTT. As protein: CASSLLLDSPNTEAFF.

The rearrangement joins TRBV18 to TRBJ2-1, with 8 positions matching TRBD2. From germline, CDR1 is KGHSH and CDR2 LQKENI. The V gene end was trimmed by 0 bases and the J gene end by 5 bases; junction bases not matched to a gene: 6. The CDR3 sequence is 16 residues long. CDR3 nucleotide sequence: TGTGCCAGCTCACCACCGGGCGGGGGGCCCCACAATGAGCAGTTCTTC. Its translation is CASSPPGGGPHNEQFF.

This clonotype was seen a few times. V is TRBV7-9 and J is TRBJ2-6; 9 nucleotides match TRBD1. The V gene end was trimmed by 4 bases and the J gene end by 2 bases; junction bases not matched to a gene: 3. Germline V lookup: CDR1 SEHNR, CDR2 FQNEAQ (reference sequence). The CDR3 has 16 residues. The CDR3 reads CASSYTGGTGANVLTF. Here the CDR3 DNA reads TGTGCCAGCAGCTATACAGGGGGCACTGGGGCCAACGTCCTGACTTTC.

The rearrangement joins TRBV4-1 to TRBJ2-2; D is unresolved. The germline V gene encodes CDR1 MGHRA and CDR2 YSYEKL. The CDR3 totals 14 residues. Trimming removed 0 bases at V and 7 bases at J, with 9 bases between. The CDR3 DNA is TGCGCCAGCAGCCAAGATGGCAAGAACGGGGAGCTGTTTTTT. Translation gives CASSQDGKNGELFF.

The chain joins TRBV27 to TRBJ2-1, with D unresolved. CDR3 length equals 14 residues. Germline values: CDR1 MNHEY, CDR2 SMNVEV (reference sequence). With 5 bases removed from V and 5 bases from J, the gap between germline ends came to 13 bases. For the CDR3, the DNA is TGTGCCAGCAGTCCCATCGGCGGAAACAATGAGCAGTTCTTC. Protein product: CASSPIGGNNEQFF.

This clonotype was seen repeatedly, ten times or more. The chain is built from TRBV7-9 and TRBJ2-7; TRBD1 agrees at 10 bases. The junction had 3 bases not matched to a gene; V was cut back by 4 bases and J by 3 bases. CDR3 size: 14 residues. CDR1 is SEHNR, CDR2 FQNEAQ, per germline (reference sequence). CDR3 nucleotides: TGTGCCAGCAGCTCCGGGACAGGGGACTACGAGCAGTACTTC. This codes for CASSSGTGDYEQYF. Full variable domain (rest looked up from reference TRBV7-9 and TRBJ2-7): DTGVSQNPRHKITKRGQNVTFRCDPISEHNRLYWYRQTLGQGPEFLTYFQNEAQLEKSRLLSDRFSAERPKGSFSTLEIQRTEQGDSAMYLCASSSGTGDYEQYFGPGTRLTVT.

The sample holds a few counts of this clonotype. The rearrangement joins TRBV4-3 to TRBJ2-3, with a tentative D call TRBD2 (5 bases). Germline lookup yields CDR1 LGHNA and CDR2 YSLEER. V dropped 3 bases and J dropped 2 bases, with 15 bases sitting between them. The CDR3 has 16 residues. The CDR3 DNA sequence: TGCGCCAGCAGCCAGGTCTTTGTGGGAGTCACAGATACGCAGTATTTT. It codes for CASSQVFVGVTDTQYF.

This clonotype was seen a few times. The chain has TRBV20-1 and TRBJ1-1; a possible D gene is TRBD1 (5 bases). The CDR3 length is 13 residues. Germline CDR1 reads DFQATT; CDR2 reads SNEGSKA (reference sequence). Trimming cost V 0 bases and J 4 bases, with 9 bases left between them. The CDR3 DNA is TGCAGTGCTAGAGATAGGGGCGTCACTGAAGCTTTCTTT. Encoded protein: CSARDRGVTEAFF.

This sequence joins TRBV6-2 or TRBV6-3 and TRBJ1-5; D may be TRBD1 (5 bases). The CDR3 contains 17 residues. The germline gives CDR1 MNHEY, CDR2 SVGEGT. Trimming took 6 bases from V and 1 from J, leaving 19 bases between them. CDR3 sequence (DNA): TGTGCCAGCAGGGAATCTTTGCGCCCAGGGAGCAATCAGCCCCAGCATTTT. Translating it yields CASRESLRPGSNQPQHF.

This chain's CDR3 is CASSPGTTNQPQHF. CDR3 bases: TGTGCCAGCAGCCCCGGGACAACTAATCAGCCCCAGCATTTT. The chain couples TRBV28 to TRBJ1-5, with a weak D call TRBD1 (6 bases). The germline V and J ends were trimmed by 6 bases and 4 bases, with 13 bases remaining between them. The CDR3 is 14 amino acids. Germline CDR1 reads MDHEN; CDR2 reads SYDVKM.

This clonotype occurred many times. The gene calls are TRBV4-2 and TRBJ2-3, with 9 nucleotides matching TRBD1. In germline, CDR1 is LGHNA, CDR2 YNFKEQ. The CDR3 has 15 residues. V lost 7 bases and J lost 0; bases outside the gene matches: 5. The CDR3 DNA reads as TGTGCCAGCACGGACAGGGGAGGGAGCACAGATACGCAGTATTTT. Translated, it gives CASTDRGGSTDTQYF.

CDR3 amino acids: CSARVSGTDTQYF. The CDR3 bases are TGCAGTGCTAGGGTGTCTGGCACAGATACGCAGTATTTT. V is TRBV20-1 and J is TRBJ2-3; D is unclear. CDR3 length equals 13 residues. Germline lookup yields CDR1 DFQATT and CDR2 SNEGSKA (reference sequence). V lost 3 bases and J lost 1, with 8 bases in between.

Details on this clonotype: The limits of the CDR3 on the DNA are not certain, so only TCRdb's listed CDR3 is given. V gene TRBV13 combines with J gene TRBJ2-7; TRBD1 reflects the table's D call only, with no check against the DNA. Per germline, CDR1 PRHDT and CDR2 FYEKMQ (reference sequence). The length of the CDR3 is 15 amino acids, counting both ends. CDR3 protein: CASSFGPGQAYEQYF.

This clonotype was counted ten times or more. V usage is TRBV28 and J usage is TRBJ2-3; D is perhaps TRBD1 (5 bases). The V and J ends lost 5 bases and 1 base respectively, with 16 bases between them. The CDR3 contains 16 residues. The germline V gene encodes CDR1 MDHEN and CDR2 SYDVKM. The CDR3 bases are TGTGCCAGCAGTGCCCCCGAAGGGGCTGGCACAGATACGCAGTATTTT. This sequence encodes CASSAPEGAGTDTQYF.

This clonotype was seen more than once but under ten times. This sequence joins TRBV20-1 and TRBJ2-5; 8 bases map to TRBD2. The CDR3 is 15 amino acids. Germline CDR1 DFQATT, CDR2 SNEGSKA (reference sequence). V shed 0 bases, J shed 2 bases, and the junction held 5 bases outside the gene matches. CDR3 protein: CSARDGSGNQETQYF. CDR3 bases: TGCAGTGCTAGAGACGGTAGCGGGAATCAAGAGACCCAGTACTTC.

The chain links TRBV4-2 to TRBJ2-3; D is undetermined. Trimming stripped 5 bases from V and 4 bases from J, with 16 bases between. This CDR3 spans 15 amino acids. The germline gives CDR1 LGHNA, CDR2 YNFKEQ. The CDR3 reads CASSSPIGLADTQYF. The CDR3 DNA sequence: TGTGCCAGCAGCTCTCCTATCGGCCTCGCAGATACGCAGTATTTT.

The chain couples TRBV20-1 to TRBJ2-3; maybe TRBD1 (5 bases). The ends were cut back, 2 bases at V and 4 bases at J, with 16 bases in the middle. The CDR3 spans 15 residues. Germline V CDR1 and CDR2: DFQATT, SNEGSKA (reference sequence). The CDR3 is CSARPLAGLADTQYF. For the CDR3, the DNA is TGCAGTGCTAGACCCTTGGCAGGGTTAGCAGATACGCAGTATTTT.

This clonotype was picked up a small number of times. The genes are TRBV30 and TRBJ2-3; TRBD2 is a possible D gene (6 bases). This CDR3 contains 11 residues. Germline loops: CDR1 GTSNPN, CDR2 SVGIG (reference sequence). CDR3 sequence reads: CARAEGDTQYF. CDR3 DNA: TGTGCACGGGCGGAGGGGGATACGCAGTATTTT.

This clonotype has more than one count but fewer than ten. V is TRBV4-1 and J is TRBJ2-3, with D hard to call. Trimming left V 0 bases short and J 6 bases short, with 13 bases between. There are 15 residues in the CDR3. CDR1 and CDR2 from the germline V gene are MGHRA and YSYEKL. DNA of the CDR3: TGCGCCAGCAGCCAAGATGAACGCCAACCGGATACGCAGTATTTT. Translating it yields CASSQDERQPDTQYF.

The chain joins TRBV4-3 to TRBJ1-5; D is unclear. V lost 1 base and J 0 bases, leaving 7 bases between the germline ends. The CDR3 is 15 residues long. Germline V gene sequence: CDR1 LGHNA, CDR2 YSLEER. CDR3 protein: CASSQALYSNQPQHF. The CDR3, as DNA: TGCGCCAGCAGCCAAGCTCTATATAGCAATCAGCCCCAGCATTTT.